The 20 T cell receptor beta chains below were found in one sample sequenced in a study of tumor and adjacent non-tumor tissue in lung cancer. The library came from three nested PCR rounds adapted from ARM-PCR protocols. Each CDR3 protein gets one entry after TCRdb re-called the multiplex PCR reads with MiXCR. The sample contains roughly 120,000 distinct CDR3 sequences, under 90% of which appear only once. RNA was extracted from bulk tissue without any cell sorting. Sequenced input: lung tumor tissue. Every receptor here comes from a man aged 65-85 years with non-small cell lung cancer.

In regard to this clonotype: Germline is not matched at one junction end, which may reflect a read error. This chain uses TRBV12-3 or TRBV12-4 with TRBJ2-2, with 14 positions matching TRBD2. This CDR3 has 14 amino acids. The CDR3 is CASRWTSGGRELLF. The DNA of the CDR3 is TGTGCCAGCAGGTGGACTAGCGGGGGGAGGGAGCTGCTTTTT.

This clonotype occurred once. The V gene is TRBV4-3, the J gene TRBJ2-7, with D possibly called TRBD1 or TRBD2 (6 bases each). The CDR3 is 15 residues long. V lost 4 bases and J 6 bases, leaving 19 bases between the germline ends. Germline V gives CDR1 LGHNA, CDR2 YSLEER. The CDR3 region is CASSRPTGAHPEQYF. For the CDR3, the DNA is TGCGCCAGCAGCCGCCCGACGGGGGCACATCCCGAGCAGTACTTC.

The count of this clonotype is one. The CDR3 sequence is CSPFGATSNEKLFF. CDR3 in DNA: TGCAGCCCATTCGGGGCAACATCTAATGAAAAACTGTTTTTT. The chain combines TRBV29-1 with TRBJ1-4; weak D call: TRBD1 (5 bases). Trimming cost V 8 bases and J 3 bases, with 16 bases left between them. CDR3 length: 14 residues. Per germline, CDR1 SQVTM and CDR2 ANQGSEA. Full variable domain (missing parts from reference TRBV29-1 and TRBJ1-4): SAVISQKPSRDICQRGTSLTIQCQVDSQVTMMFWYRQQPGQSLTLIATANQGSEATYESGFVIDKFPISRPNLTFSTLTVSNMSPEDSSIYLCSPFGATSNEKLFFGSGTQLSVL.

To note about this clonotype: A read error may be the cause here, since a much bigger clone is one base away. V is TRBV5-1 and J is TRBJ1-5; D is unresolved. The CDR3 covers 13 residues. The germline V gene has CDR1 SGHRS and CDR2 YFSETQ. CDR3 coding DNA: TGCGCCAGCAGCTGGGGAGGCAATCGGCCCCAGCATTTT. Translating gives CASSWGGNRPQHF. Looking up the rest from reference TRBV5-1 and TRBJ1-5 gives the full variable domain: KAGVTQTPRYLIKTRGQQVTLSCSPISGHRSVSWYQQTPGQGLQFLFEYFSETQRNKGNFPGRFSGRQFSNSRSEMNVSTLELGDSALYLCASSWGGNRPQHFGDGTRLSIL.

The chain uses TRBV6-5 and TRBJ2-7, with 7 bases matching TRBD2. The length of the CDR3 is 15 residues. After removal of 11 bases from V and 4 bases from J, the junction contained 17 bases not matched to a gene. Germline CDR1 reads MNHEY; CDR2 reads SVGAGI. In nucleotides, the CDR3 is TGTGCCGTCGGAAGGAGACTAGCATGCACTTACGAGCAGTACTTC. Translated, it gives CAVGRRLACTYEQYF.

The chain employs TRBV11-2 and TRBJ2-1; tentatively, D is TRBD1 (5 bases). In germline, CDR1 is SGHAT, CDR2 FQNNGV. The CDR3 is 14 residues long. V shed 0 bases and J shed 5 bases, with 8 bases lying between them. CDR3 sequence: CASSLERQHNEQFF. The CDR3 region has the DNA TGTGCCAGCAGCTTAGAGAGACAGCACAATGAGCAGTTCTTC.

This chain's CDR3 is CASLAGTRDEQYF. CDR3 DNA sequence: TGCGCCAGCCTAGCCGGGACTCGGGACGAGCAGTACTTC. The chain uses TRBV10-2 and TRBJ2-7, with TRBD2 as a possible D gene (6 bases). There are 13 residues in the CDR3. Germline V gene lookup returns CDR1 WSHSY and CDR2 SAAADI. With 8 bases removed from V and 5 bases from J, the gap between germline ends came to 16 bases.

In regard to this clonotype: Relative to the germline gene, one junction end is altered; a read error may explain this. The V and J genes are TRBV12-3 or TRBV12-4 and TRBJ2-7; no reliable D call. The CDR3 covers 14 residues. The CDR3 bases are TGTGCAAGCAGTTTAGAGACTTTTGGGTACGAGCAGTGCTTC. As protein: CASSLETFGYEQCF.

The rearrangement links TRBV19 to TRBJ2-1; tentatively, D is TRBD2 (5 bases). From germline, CDR1 is LNHDA and CDR2 SQIVND (reference sequence). The CDR3 is 14 amino acids. V was cut by 10 bases and J by 0 bases, with 13 bases left in between. CDR3 loop: CATRRESSYNEQFF. The CDR3, as DNA: TGTGCCACCCGTAGGGAGAGCTCCTACAATGAGCAGTTCTTC.

Note on this clonotype: The junction and the germline gene differ at one end; a read error may be behind it. V and J are TRBV29-1 and TRBJ2-7; TRBD1 aligns across 9 bases. This CDR3 spans 16 amino acids. The germline CDR1 and CDR2 sequences are SQVTM and ANQGSEA. DNA for the CDR3: TGCAGCATTGAAGTGATCCGGACAGGGGACTCTTACGAGCAGTACTTC. Its translation is CSIEVIRTGDSYEQYF.

This clonotype was observed a few times. A read error may be the cause here, since a much bigger clone is one base away. The V gene is TRBV28, the J gene TRBJ2-5; D perhaps matches TRBD2 (5 bases). The V gene lost 5 bases and the J gene lost 1 base, with 11 bases spanning the gap. Germline CDR1 and CDR2: MDHEN and SYDVKM. The CDR3 extends over 14 amino acids. CDR3 residues: CASSIQEAQETQYF. DNA for the CDR3: TGTGCCAGCAGTATCCAGGAGGCCCAAGAGACCCAGTACTTC.

Notes on this clonotype: One junction end disagrees with the germline gene, perhaps due to a read error. V usage is TRBV28 and J usage is TRBJ2-7; D is uncertain. This CDR3 region has 15 residues. Germline V gene data show CDR1 as MDHEN and CDR2 as SYDVKM. The CDR3 reads CASSLWGFWSYDQYF. CDR3 DNA: TGTGCCAGCAGTTTATGGGGGTTCTGGTCCTACGATCAGTACTTC.

With regard to this clonotype: Compared with germline, one end of the junction differs, possibly owing to a read error. V usage is TRBV29-1 and J usage is TRBJ1-2, with 9 bases aligning to TRBD1. The CDR3 length is 13 residues. Per the germline V gene, CDR1 is SQVTM and CDR2 is ANQGSEA. CDR3 protein: CSVPGTGNHGFTF. Here the CDR3 DNA reads TGCAGCGTACCCGGGACAGGGAACCATGGCTTCACCTTC.

The chain couples TRBV6-5 to TRBJ2-7; a weak D match, TRBD1 (5 bases). The CDR3 has 13 residues. Germline loops: CDR1 MNHEY, CDR2 SVGAGI. V lost 10 bases, J lost 0 bases, and 13 bases lay in between. The CDR3 DNA is TGTGCCACCCAAAAGACAGCCTCCTACGAGCAGTACTTC. This gives the protein CATQKTASYEQYF.

In the case of this clonotype: This likely comes from a read error, as the CDR3 has no conserved phenylalanine or tryptophan at its end. The chain combines TRBV12-3 or TRBV12-4 with TRBJ1-6; D call uncertain. CDR3 length: 14 amino acids. Trimming pared 5 bases from V and 3 bases from J, leaving 8 bases between. The CDR3: CASSRTVYNSPLHS. DNA for the CDR3: TGTGCCAGCAGTAGGACGGTCTATAATTCACCCCTCCACTCT.

About this clonotype itself: Since the CDR3 does not end with the conserved phenylalanine or tryptophan, this likely comes from a read error. The limits of the CDR3 on the DNA are not certain, so only TCRdb's listed CDR3 is given. J is TRBJ2-7 and V is TRBV10-3; TRBD2 reflects the table's D call only, with no check against the DNA. Termini included, the CDR3 measures 13 amino acids. Germline V CDR1 and CDR2: ENHRY, SYGVKD. The chain's CDR3 is CAISPSRVYEQYS.

The rearrangement links TRBV6-1 to TRBJ1-5; a possible D gene is TRBD1 (6 bases). Trimming pared 3 bases from V and 4 bases from J, leaving 22 bases between. The CDR3 totals 18 residues. The germline CDR1 and CDR2 sequences are MNHNS and SASEGT. The chain's CDR3 is CASSEARTAGYNNQPQHF. CDR3 DNA sequence: TGTGCCAGCAGTGAGGCCCGGACAGCCGGGTATAATAATCAGCCCCAGCATTTT.

Concerning this clonotype itself: A much more abundant neighbour one base away suggests this may be a read error. The chain carries TRBV19 and TRBJ1-2, with D maybe TRBD1 (5 bases). Trimming cost V 8 bases and J 4 bases, with 20 bases left between them. CDR3 length: 15 amino acids. Per germline, CDR1 LNHDA and CDR2 SQIVND (reference sequence). The CDR3 nucleotides read TGTGCCAGTGCTATAACCGTATTCCAGGGCTATGGCTACACCTTC. The encoded protein is CASAITVFQGYGYTF.

Regarding this clonotype: This may be a read error, as it is one base from a much larger clone. The chain is built from TRBV5-1 and TRBJ2-7; TRBD2 might be the D (5 bases). CDR3 size: 13 residues. Per the germline V gene, CDR1 is SGHRS and CDR2 is YFSETQ. V lost 7 bases and J lost 0, with 11 bases in between. Written as DNA, the CDR3 is TGCGCCAGCCAGGAGGTAAACTCCTACGAGCAGTACTTC. It specifies CASQEVNSYEQYF. Full variable domain (remainder filled in from reference TRBV5-1 and TRBJ2-7): KAGVTQTPRYLIKTRGQQVTLSCSPISGHRSVSWYQQTPGQGLQFLFEYFSETQRNKGNFPGRFSGRQFSNSRSEMNVSTLELGDSALYLCASQEVNSYEQYFGPGTRLTVT.

In regard to this clonotype: One base away lies a much larger clone, so this may be a sequencing read error. The chain carries TRBV6-1 and TRBJ1-3; no clear D. Germline values: CDR1 MNHNS, CDR2 SASEGT. The length of the CDR3 is 14 residues. In DNA form, the CDR3 reads TGTGCCAGCAGTCAGGCGATCTCTGGATACACCATATATTTT. Protein product: CASSQAISGYTIYF.